The T cell receptor beta chain under discussion was sequenced for a study of human thymus T cells (TCRdb year 2020). A note on the overall study: The study described the TCR alpha and beta repertoires in under 10 infant thymus samples and a few matching peripheral blood samples. Donor ages ranged from roughly 7 to 244 days, and the cohort comprised 5 to 7 male and a couple of female infants. Points the paper makes about the study in general: On average, roughly 850,000 unique TCRB clonotypes were obtained from thymus samples, compared with about 84,000 from blood samples. According to the related research, thymic TCR repertoires were highly overlapping among unrelated individuals. Both the thymic and the peripheral blood repertoires appeared to show biased V and J gene segment usage.

Thymus tissue was collected as surgical resects that were removed during corrective cardiac surgery. Donors were immunologically healthy infants undergoing open corrective cardiac surgery for congenital heart defects in Finland. Thymocytes were freed from the tissue by mechanical means and kept at -70 degrees C as pellets of about 9-30 million cells. Genomic DNA was extracted from frozen cell pellets with a QIAsymphony instrument. The immunoSEQ multiplex PCR assay was used to amplify the TCRB and TCRAD loci from a standardized quantity of quality-controlled genomic DNA. The amplicons spanned the V(D)J region and were long enough to cover the CDR3 and allow V and J genes to be identified. The commercial immunoSEQ service was used to sequence amplicons on an Illumina platform. Under the source paper's analysis protocol: Corrections for primer bias and sequencing errors followed previously described methods, while TCRAD and TCRB definitions were based on the IMGT database. Repertoires were analysed with immunoSEQ Analyzer 3.0 and VDJTools, covering basic statistics, V/J segment usage, diversity estimates, rarefaction and pairwise overlap. Diversity was estimated with Chao1, ChaoE, Efron-Thisted, Shannon and inverse Simpson indices, and also on datasets down-sampled to the smallest sample. Repertoire overlap used strict matching of CDR3 nucleotide sequence, V gene and J gene, with Jaccard-based multidimensional scaling clustering. This immuneACCESS table, as held by TCRdb, lists in-frame sequences with V and J called but not all clones. Of the missing ones, under half trace to an unresolved V gene in checked studies; the others have no known cause. V and J calls and clone size are those listed in that table; D and trimming were worked out from the DNA. Counted in this sample were 120,000 or so clones; around 94% of them appeared once. The top ten constitute around 0.024% of the sample.

Turning to this clone: What this receptor recognizes is not known. No base quality information exists; no much larger clone differs at one position.

Inclusive of the bounding cysteine and phenylalanine, the CDR3 is 15 residues long. Just the 45-base CDR3 DNA is kept, in frame starting at base 1. CDR1 SGHNT and CDR2 YENEEA were looked up in the germline V gene. Trimming removed 1 base from V and 5 bases from J; the gene matches leave 4 bases unexplained. The rearranged segments are TRBV11-3 and TRBJ2-2; 7 nucleotides in the junction match TRBD2. Material for sequencing was thymus tissue. This clonotype originated in a boy less than two years old with a congenital heart defect but otherwise immunologically healthy. The encoded CDR3 is CASSLVRGGTGELFF. The nucleotides read TGTGCCAGCAGCTTAGTTCGGGGAGGGACCGGGGAGCTGTTTTTT.